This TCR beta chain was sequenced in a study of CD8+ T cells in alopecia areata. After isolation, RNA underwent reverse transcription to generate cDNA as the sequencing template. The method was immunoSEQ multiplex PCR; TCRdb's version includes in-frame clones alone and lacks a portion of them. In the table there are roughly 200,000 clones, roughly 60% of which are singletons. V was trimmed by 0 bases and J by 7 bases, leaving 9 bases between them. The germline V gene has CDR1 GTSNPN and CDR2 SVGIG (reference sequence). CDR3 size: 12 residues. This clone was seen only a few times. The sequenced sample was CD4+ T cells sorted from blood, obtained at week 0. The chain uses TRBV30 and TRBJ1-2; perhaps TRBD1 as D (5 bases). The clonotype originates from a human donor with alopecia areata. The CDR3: CAWSVGGPGYTF. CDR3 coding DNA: TGTGCCTGGAGTGTCGGGGGTCCTGGCTACACCTTC.